A selection of T cell receptor beta chains follows, all from one sample in a study of cytomegalovirus exposure and HLA in healthy donors. TCRdb's copy holds only in-frame clones and misses some; the assay was immunoSEQ multiplex PCR. The sample carries approximately 160,000 clones, 85% to 90% recorded once. The sequencing input was PBMCs. The receptor set was obtained from a man younger than 35 in good health and CMV-seropositive. Both conserved end residues are part of each CDR3. Fields, in order: clone size, J gene, V gene, CDR3 protein. The size field is filled for only some rows; it gives once, few, many or a size class.

clone size: NA; J gene: TRBJ2-1; V gene: TRBV15; CDR3 protein: CATSNGNHNEQFF
clone size: NA; J gene: TRBJ2-2; V gene: TRBV6-4; CDR3 protein: CASSPEGVGSGELFF
clone size: NA; J gene: TRBJ2-5; V gene: TRBV11-2; CDR3 protein: CASSLDRLAGDVRTQYF
clone size: NA; J gene: TRBJ1-1; V gene: TRBV10-3; CDR3 protein: CAISLSVYTEAFF
clone size: NA; J gene: TRBJ2-6; V gene: TRBV9; CDR3 protein: CASSDDFSGFSSGANVLTF
clone size: NA; J gene: TRBJ2-1; V gene: TRBV19; CDR3 protein: CASSIGKLAGSEQFF
clone size: NA; J gene: TRBJ2-3; V gene: TRBV7-9; CDR3 protein: CASSFQGFLSDTQYF
clone size: once; J gene: TRBJ2-3; V gene: TRBV25-1; CDR3 protein: CASSVGTGAQYF
clone size: NA; J gene: TRBJ2-1; V gene: TRBV5-1; CDR3 protein: CASSLSRVRDNEQFF
clone size: NA; J gene: TRBJ1-5; V gene: TRBV6-1; CDR3 protein: CASSEQFFRNQPQHF
clone size: NA; J gene: TRBJ2-1; V gene: TRBV2; CDR3 protein: CASTAIQGSYNEQFF
clone size: NA; J gene: TRBJ1-5; V gene: TRBV19; CDR3 protein: CASSMDRVVLGNQPQHF
clone size: once; J gene: TRBJ2-5; V gene: TRBV28; CDR3 protein: CASALQGLGEETQYF
clone size: NA; J gene: TRBJ1-1; V gene: TRBV30; CDR3 protein: CAWNELNTEAFF
clone size: once; J gene: TRBJ2-5; V gene: TRBV28; CDR3 protein: CASSPDRGRGEETQYF
clone size: NA; J gene: TRBJ1-4; V gene: TRBV10-3; CDR3 protein: CAISPQIGSPNEKLFF
clone size: NA; J gene: TRBJ2-7; V gene: TRBV4-1; CDR3 protein: CASSQDSSGAYEQYF
clone size: NA; J gene: TRBJ2-7; V gene: TRBV6-1; CDR3 protein: CASSEASGRFSDFEQYF
clone size: NA; J gene: TRBJ2-5; V gene: TRBV5-4; CDR3 protein: CASSKTGEETQYF
clone size: NA; J gene: TRBJ2-7; V gene: TRBV28; CDR3 protein: CASSSPGQGAYEQYF
clone size: NA; J gene: TRBJ2-1; V gene: TRBV6-5; CDR3 protein: CASSYSGGIRNEQFF
clone size: NA; J gene: TRBJ2-7; V gene: TRBV28; CDR3 protein: CASRTSGGSYEQYF
clone size: NA; J gene: TRBJ2-7; V gene: TRBV5-6; CDR3 protein: CASGPRGLLNYEQYF
clone size: NA; J gene: TRBJ1-1; V gene: TRBV27; CDR3 protein: CASSRDREDTEAFF
clone size: NA; J gene: TRBJ2-7; V gene: TRBV4-1; CDR3 protein: CASSQGAEQYF
clone size: NA; J gene: TRBJ2-7; V gene: TRBV15; CDR3 protein: CATSRDRGYEQYF